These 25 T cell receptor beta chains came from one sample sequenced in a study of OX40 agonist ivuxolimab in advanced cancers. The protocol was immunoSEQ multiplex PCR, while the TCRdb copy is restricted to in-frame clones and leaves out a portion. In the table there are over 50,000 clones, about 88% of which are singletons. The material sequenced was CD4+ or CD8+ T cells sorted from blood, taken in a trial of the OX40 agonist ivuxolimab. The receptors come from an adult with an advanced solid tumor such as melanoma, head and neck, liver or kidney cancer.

CDR3 region: CASSSTGVPGYTF. The CDR3 DNA reads TGTGCCAGCAGCAGTACAGGGGTCCCTGGCTACACCTTC. This chain links TRBV27 with TRBJ1-2; 7 positions agree with TRBD1. The CDR3 is 13 residues long. Germline V gene sequence: CDR1 MNHEY, CDR2 SMNVEV (reference sequence). The V gene end was trimmed by 6 bases and the J gene end by 7 bases; junction bases not matched to a gene: 8.

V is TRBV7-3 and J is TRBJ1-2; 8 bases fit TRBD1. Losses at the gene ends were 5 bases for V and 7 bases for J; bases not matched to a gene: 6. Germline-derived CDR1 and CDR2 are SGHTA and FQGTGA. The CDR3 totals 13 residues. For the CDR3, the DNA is TGTGCCAGCAGCCCCGGACAGGGAAGTGGCTACACCTTC. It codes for CASSPGQGSGYTF.

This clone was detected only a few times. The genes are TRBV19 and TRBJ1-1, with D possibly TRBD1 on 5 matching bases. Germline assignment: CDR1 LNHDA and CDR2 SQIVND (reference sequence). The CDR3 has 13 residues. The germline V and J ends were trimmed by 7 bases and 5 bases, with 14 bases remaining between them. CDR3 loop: CASKDPGLTEAFF. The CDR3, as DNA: TGTGCCAGTAAAGACCCAGGGCTAACTGAAGCTTTCTTT.

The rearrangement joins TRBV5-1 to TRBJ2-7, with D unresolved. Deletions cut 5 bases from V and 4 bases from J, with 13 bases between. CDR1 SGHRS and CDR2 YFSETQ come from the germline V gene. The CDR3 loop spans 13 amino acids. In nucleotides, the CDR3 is TGCGCCAGCAGGGCCGCCACGCAATACGAGCAGTACTTC. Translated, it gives CASRAATQYEQYF.

The CDR3 DNA reads as TGTGCCAGTAGTATAGCGCGGCGGGAGAGTGCTGAAGCTTTCTTT. Amino acid sequence: CASSIARRESAEAFF. The rearrangement links TRBV19 to TRBJ1-1; D is uncertain. The CDR3 runs 15 residues. Trimming stripped 1 base from V and 6 bases from J, with 15 bases between. Germline assignment: CDR1 LNHDA and CDR2 SQIVND (reference sequence).

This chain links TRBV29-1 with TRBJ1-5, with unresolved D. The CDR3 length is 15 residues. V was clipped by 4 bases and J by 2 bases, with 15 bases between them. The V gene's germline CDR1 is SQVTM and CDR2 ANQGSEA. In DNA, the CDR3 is TGCAGCGTTGCGACGGGTCCAACAGGCAATCAGCCCCAGCATTTT. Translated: CSVATGPTGNQPQHF. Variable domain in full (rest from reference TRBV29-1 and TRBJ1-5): SAVISQKPSRDICQRGTSLTIQCQVDSQVTMMFWYRQQPGQSLTLIATANQGSEATYESGFVIDKFPISRPNLTFSTLTVSNMSPEDSSIYLCSVATGPTGNQPQHFGDGTRLSIL.

The CDR3: CASSLTGLSTDTQYF. As DNA, the CDR3 is TGTGCCAGCAGCTTAACGGGCCTTAGCACAGATACGCAGTATTTT. V usage is TRBV7-3 and J usage is TRBJ2-3; no reliable D call. Germline assignment: CDR1 SGHTA and CDR2 FQGTGA. CDR3 length equals 15 residues. Deletions cut 0 bases from V and 0 bases from J, with 7 bases between.

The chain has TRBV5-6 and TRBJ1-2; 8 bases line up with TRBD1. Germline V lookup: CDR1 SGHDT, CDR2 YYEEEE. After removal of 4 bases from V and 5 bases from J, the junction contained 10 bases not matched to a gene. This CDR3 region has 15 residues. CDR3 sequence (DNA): TGTGCCAGCAGCCCGGGGGCAGGGGGCACGTATGGCTACACCTTC. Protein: CASSPGAGGTYGYTF.

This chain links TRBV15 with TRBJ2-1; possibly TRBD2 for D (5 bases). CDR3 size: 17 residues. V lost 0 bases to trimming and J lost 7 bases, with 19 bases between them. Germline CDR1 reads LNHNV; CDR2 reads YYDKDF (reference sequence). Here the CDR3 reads CATSRDPVAGSHNEQFF. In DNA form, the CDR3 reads TGTGCCACCAGCAGAGATCCAGTCGCGGGCTCGCATAATGAGCAGTTCTTC.

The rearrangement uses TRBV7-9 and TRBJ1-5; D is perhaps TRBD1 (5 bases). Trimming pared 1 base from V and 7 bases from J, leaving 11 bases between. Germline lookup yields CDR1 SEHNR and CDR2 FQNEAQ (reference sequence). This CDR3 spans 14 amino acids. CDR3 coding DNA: TGTGCCAGCAGCTTAGTAGGGGAAGGCCAGCCCCAGCATTTT. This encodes CASSLVGEGQPQHF.

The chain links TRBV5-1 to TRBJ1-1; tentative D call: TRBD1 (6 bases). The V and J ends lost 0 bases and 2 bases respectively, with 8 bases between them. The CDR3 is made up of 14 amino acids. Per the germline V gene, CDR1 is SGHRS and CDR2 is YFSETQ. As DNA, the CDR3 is TGCGCCAGCAGCTTGGGAGGGGGAAACACTGAAGCTTTCTTT. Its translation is CASSLGGGNTEAFF.

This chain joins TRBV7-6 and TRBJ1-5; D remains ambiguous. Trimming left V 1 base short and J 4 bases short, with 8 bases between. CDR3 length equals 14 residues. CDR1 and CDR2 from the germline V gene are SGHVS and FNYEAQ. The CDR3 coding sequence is TGTGCCAGCAGCTTAGGTACGGGGAATCAGCCCCAGCATTTT. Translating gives CASSLGTGNQPQHF. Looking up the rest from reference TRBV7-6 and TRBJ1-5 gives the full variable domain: GAGVSQSPRYKVTKRGQDVALRCDPISGHVSLYWYRQALGQGPEFLTYFNYEAQQDKSGLPNDRFSAERPEGSISTLTIQRTEQRDSAMYRCASSLGTGNQPQHFGDGTRLSIL.

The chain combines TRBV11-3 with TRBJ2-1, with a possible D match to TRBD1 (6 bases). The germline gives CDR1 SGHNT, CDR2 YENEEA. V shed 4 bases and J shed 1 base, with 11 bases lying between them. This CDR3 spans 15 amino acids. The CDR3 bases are TGTGCCAGCAGCTCGGGCAGGGGTTCCTACAATGAGCAGTTCTTC. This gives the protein CASSSGRGSYNEQFF.

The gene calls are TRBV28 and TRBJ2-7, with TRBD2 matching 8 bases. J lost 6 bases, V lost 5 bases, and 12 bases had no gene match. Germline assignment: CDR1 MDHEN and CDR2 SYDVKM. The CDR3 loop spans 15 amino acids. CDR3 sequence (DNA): TGTGCCAGCAGTCCTCTAGGCGGGGGGCGGTCCGAGCAGTACTTC. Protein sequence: CASSPLGGGRSEQYF.

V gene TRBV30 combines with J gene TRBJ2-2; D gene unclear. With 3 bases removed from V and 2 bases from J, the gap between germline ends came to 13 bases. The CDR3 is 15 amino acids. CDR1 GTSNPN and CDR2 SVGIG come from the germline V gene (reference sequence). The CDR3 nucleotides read TGTGCCTGGAGCCCACTGGCGGTAAACACCGGGGAGCTGTTTTTT. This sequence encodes CAWSPLAVNTGELFF.

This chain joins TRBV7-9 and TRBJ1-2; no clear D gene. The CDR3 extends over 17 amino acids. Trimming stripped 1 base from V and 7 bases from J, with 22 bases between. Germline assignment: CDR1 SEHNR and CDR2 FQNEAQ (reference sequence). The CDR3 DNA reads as TGTGCCAGCAGCTTAGATGCCTGGGCATTCGACGTCGGTGGCTACACCTTC. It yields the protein CASSLDAWAFDVGGYTF.

As DNA, the CDR3 is TGTGCCAGCAGCTTCGGCGGTAGCCAAGCGGAGACCCAGTACTTC. Protein sequence: CASSFGGSQAETQYF. This chain links TRBV7-2 with TRBJ2-5; D unresolved. This CDR3 region has 15 residues. Germline loops: CDR1 SGHTA, CDR2 FQGNSA. Trimming took 3 bases from V and 5 from J, leaving 16 bases between them.

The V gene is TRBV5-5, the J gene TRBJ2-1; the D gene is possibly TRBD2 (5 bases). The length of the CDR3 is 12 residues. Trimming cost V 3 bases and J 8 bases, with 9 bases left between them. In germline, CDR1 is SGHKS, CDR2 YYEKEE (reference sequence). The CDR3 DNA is TGTGCCAGCAGCTCCCACGGGGATGAGCAGTTCTTC. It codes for CASSSHGDEQFF.

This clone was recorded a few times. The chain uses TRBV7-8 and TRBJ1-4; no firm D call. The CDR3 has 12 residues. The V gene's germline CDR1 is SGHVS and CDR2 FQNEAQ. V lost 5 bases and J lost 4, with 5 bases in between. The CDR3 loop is CASSDLNEKLFF. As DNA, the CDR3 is TGTGCCAGCAGCGACCTTAATGAAAAACTGTTTTTT.

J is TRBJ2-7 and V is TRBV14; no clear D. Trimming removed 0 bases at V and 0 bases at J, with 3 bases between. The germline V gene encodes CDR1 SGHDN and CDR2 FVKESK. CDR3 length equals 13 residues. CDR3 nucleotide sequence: TGTGCCAGCAGCCAAGAGCCCTCCTACGAGCAGTACTTC. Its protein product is CASSQEPSYEQYF.

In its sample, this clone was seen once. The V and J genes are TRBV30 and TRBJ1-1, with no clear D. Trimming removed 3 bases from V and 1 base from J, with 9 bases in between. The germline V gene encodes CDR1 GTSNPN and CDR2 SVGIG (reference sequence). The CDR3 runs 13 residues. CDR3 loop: CAWRRGPNTEAFF. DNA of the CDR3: TGTGCCTGGAGAAGAGGGCCGAACACTGAAGCTTTCTTT.

The CDR3, as DNA: TGTGCCAGCAGCCAAGAAGCGGCTCTGCCCGTGAATGAGCAGTTCTTC. It translates to CASSQEAALPVNEQFF. The V gene is TRBV4-2, the J gene TRBJ2-1, with D perhaps matching TRBD2 (5 bases). CDR3 length: 16 residues. Germline V gene lookup returns CDR1 LGHNA and CDR2 YNFKEQ. V gave up 0 bases and J gave up 7 bases, with 16 bases separating them.

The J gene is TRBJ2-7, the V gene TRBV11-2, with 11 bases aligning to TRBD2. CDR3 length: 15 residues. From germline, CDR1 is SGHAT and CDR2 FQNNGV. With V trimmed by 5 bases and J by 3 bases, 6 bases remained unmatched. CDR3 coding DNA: TGTGCCAGCAGCACTGCTAGCGGGGGGCTCTACGAGCAGTACTTC. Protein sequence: CASSTASGGLYEQYF.

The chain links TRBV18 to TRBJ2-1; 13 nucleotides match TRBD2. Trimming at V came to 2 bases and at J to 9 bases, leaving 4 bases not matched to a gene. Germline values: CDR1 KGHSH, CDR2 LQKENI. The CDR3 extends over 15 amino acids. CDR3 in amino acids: CASSPRTSGRLEQFF. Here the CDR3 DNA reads TGTGCCAGCTCACCAAGGACTAGCGGGAGACTTGAGCAGTTCTTC.

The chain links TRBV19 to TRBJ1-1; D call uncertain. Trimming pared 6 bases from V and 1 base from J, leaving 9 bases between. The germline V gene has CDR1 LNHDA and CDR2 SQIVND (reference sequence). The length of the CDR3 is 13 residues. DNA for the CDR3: TGTGCCAGTAGACTACAGAGGAACACTGAAGCTTTCTTT. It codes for CASRLQRNTEAFF.